This TCR beta chain was observed in a study of radiotherapy plus CTLA-4 blockade in lung cancer. This clone is a singleton in its sample. Germline V lookup: CDR1 MGHDK, CDR2 SYGVNS. The CDR3 is 15 amino acids. V gave up 3 bases and J gave up 5 bases, with 13 bases separating them. People whose metastatic non-small-cell lung cancer was chemo-refractory got focal radiation along with CTLA-4 blockade by ipilimumab. Generated by immunoSEQ multiplex PCR, the TCRdb table keeps only in-frame clones and is missing some. The sample holds some 67,000 clones; approximately 76% are singletons and the top ten take about a sixth.

Source: peripheral blood, taken from a patient treated with radiotherapy plus ipilimumab. V is TRBV25-1 and J is TRBJ2-2; D perhaps matches TRBD1 (6 bases). This TCR was recovered from a human donor with non-small cell lung cancer whose response to radiotherapy plus ipilimumab could not be evaluated. Some clones in this sample may be carry-over from other donors' samples. The CDR3 is CASSDPGHPTGELFF. CDR3 DNA sequence: TGTGCCAGCAGTGACCCGGGACACCCGACCGGGGAGCTGTTTTTT.